The 17 T cell receptor beta chains listed next were all sequenced from one sample in a study of response to subunit inactivated influenza vaccine. TCRdb analysed the RT-PCR reads with MiXCR anew, one entry per CDR3 protein. The sample includes about 310,000 distinct CDR3 sequences, just over 20% seen only once; the top ten take 10%. The material was PBMCs from blood, obtained 21 months after vaccination. Every receptor here comes from a man aged 50 to 69 who received an inactivated influenza vaccine.

This clonotype was recorded many times. The chain carries TRBV9 and TRBJ1-1; D is unresolved. CDR1 SGDLS and CDR2 YYNGEE come from the germline V gene. V lost 3 bases, J lost 8 bases, and 11 bases lay in between. The length of the CDR3 is 12 residues. The CDR3 protein is CASSGRSPEAFF. Written as DNA, the CDR3 is TGTGCCAGCAGCGGACGTAGCCCAGAAGCTTTCTTT. Drawing the rest from reference TRBV9 and TRBJ1-1, the complete variable domain is DSGVTQTPKHLITATGQRVTLRCSPRSGDLSVYWYQQSLDQGLQFLIQYYNGEERAKGNILERFSAQQFPDLHSELNLSSLELGDSALYFCASSGRSPEAFFGQGTRLTVV.

The chain has TRBV19 and TRBJ2-5; TRBD2 might be the D (5 bases). Looked up from germline, CDR1 is LNHDA and CDR2 is SQIVND (reference sequence). The CDR3 length is 13 residues. V was pared by 6 bases and J by 5 bases, with 13 bases between. CDR3 residues: CASSGMAVETQYF. CDR3 DNA sequence: TGTGCCAGTAGCGGGATGGCGGTGGAGACCCAGTACTTC.

This clonotype was seen more than once but under ten times. The rearrangement links TRBV7-9 to TRBJ2-7; D gene unclear. Germline V gene data show CDR1 as SEHNR and CDR2 as FQNEAQ (reference sequence). V was trimmed by 3 bases and J by 2 bases, leaving 8 bases between them. The CDR3 extends over 13 amino acids. The CDR3: CASSFDGPYEQYF. The CDR3, as DNA: TGTGCCAGCAGCTTTGACGGACCCTACGAGCAGTACTTC.

The V and J genes are TRBV29-1 and TRBJ1-4; D remains unclear. Germline V gives CDR1 SQVTM, CDR2 ANQGSEA. There are 14 residues in the CDR3. V was pared by 5 bases and J by 4 bases, with 14 bases between. CDR3 DNA: TGCAGCGTTTCCCCTAGCGCCGGTAATGAAAAACTGTTTTTT. Translated: CSVSPSAGNEKLFF.

This sequence joins TRBV5-4 and TRBJ2-3, with 9 bases aligning to TRBD2. Per the germline V gene, CDR1 is SGHNT and CDR2 is YYREEE (reference sequence). The CDR3 is made up of 15 amino acids. V lost 3 bases and J lost 2; bases outside the gene matches: 4. In DNA form, the CDR3 reads TGTGCCAGCAGCTCAGCGGGGGGAATCACAGATACGCAGTATTTT. Protein product: CASSSAGGITDTQYF. Filled out from reference TRBV5-4 and TRBJ2-3, the complete variable domain reads ETGVTQSPTHLIKTRGQQVTLRCSSQSGHNTVSWYQQALGQGPQFIFQYYREEENGRGNFPPRFSGLQFPNYSSELNVNALELDDSALYLCASSSAGGITDTQYFGPGTRLTVL.

This clonotype came up a few times. The V call is TRBV7-8, the J call TRBJ2-1; the match to TRBD2 covers 12 bases. This CDR3 has 15 amino acids. Trimming took 5 bases from V and 8 from J; bases not matched to a gene: 7. Germline V lookup: CDR1 SGHVS, CDR2 FQNEAQ. CDR3 coding DNA: TGTGCCAGCAGCCCGAGACTAGCGGGAGAGGATGAGCAGTTCTTC. Translated: CASSPRLAGEDEQFF.

The genes are TRBV5-6 and TRBJ2-1; D ambiguous. There are 13 residues in the CDR3. V was shortened by 4 bases and J by 5 bases, with 10 bases between the two germline ends. Germline V CDR1 and CDR2: SGHDT, YYEEEE. CDR3 bases: TGTGCCAGCAGCCATAGACCTCACAATGAGCAGTTCTTC. Its translation is CASSHRPHNEQFF.

This clonotype was found a few times. The chain joins TRBV4-1 to TRBJ2-1; D is tentatively TRBD1 or TRBD2 (5 bases each). V gave up 3 bases and J gave up 10 bases, with 13 bases separating them. The CDR3 has 13 amino acids. The germline V gene has CDR1 MGHRA and CDR2 YSYEKL. The CDR3 DNA sequence: TGCGCCAGCAGCCACCCCCTAGGGGAGGAGCAGTTCTTC. Translation gives CASSHPLGEEQFF.

As regards this clonotype: Compared with germline, one end of the junction differs, possibly owing to a read error. CDR3 sequence reads: CSAGEDREHSPLHF. The CDR3 DNA follows: TGCAGTGCTGGAGAGGACAGGGAACATTCACCCCTCCACTTT. The chain carries TRBV20-1 and TRBJ1-6, with 8 bases fitting TRBD1. The CDR3 length is 14 residues. Germline values: CDR1 DFQATT, CDR2 SNEGSKA (reference sequence).

This clonotype was recorded a few times. This chain joins TRBV20-1 and TRBJ2-3; maybe TRBD1 (5 bases). V lost 4 bases to trimming and J lost 6 bases, with 11 bases between them. CDR1 and CDR2 (germline): DFQATT, SNEGSKA (reference sequence). This CDR3 has 12 residues. CDR3 coding DNA: TGCAGTGCTACAGGGCATCGCGATACGCAGTATTTT. It is translated as CSATGHRDTQYF.

A word on this clonotype: A read error may be the cause here, since a much bigger clone is one base away. The V call is TRBV10-3, the J call TRBJ1-1; D call uncertain. This CDR3 has 13 amino acids. CDR1 is ENHRY and CDR2 is SYGVKD in the germline V gene. The V end lost 4 bases, the J end lost 0 bases, and 6 bases lay between the germline ends. This chain's CDR3 is CAISGEMNTEAFF. The CDR3 coding sequence is TGTGCCATCAGTGGAGAAATGAACACTGAAGCTTTCTTT.

The V and J genes are TRBV20-1 and TRBJ2-3; 10 bases are shared with TRBD1. The CDR3 is 16 amino acids. After removal of 0 bases from V and 6 bases from J, the junction contained 9 bases not matched to a gene. Germline values: CDR1 DFQATT, CDR2 SNEGSKA (reference sequence). CDR3 amino acids: CSARDWSGQGLDTQYF. The CDR3 DNA sequence: TGCAGTGCTAGAGATTGGTCGGGACAGGGGTTGGATACGCAGTATTTT.

The chain carries TRBV20-1 and TRBJ2-7, with a tentative D call TRBD2 (6 bases). CDR1 is DFQATT and CDR2 is SNEGSKA in the germline V gene (reference sequence). The ends were cut back, 6 bases at V and 0 bases at J, with 12 bases in the middle. The CDR3 extends over 13 amino acids. This chain's CDR3 is CSAYSGLSYEQYF. CDR3 coding DNA: TGCAGTGCCTATAGCGGACTCTCCTACGAGCAGTACTTC.

This clonotype has just a few counts. The genes are TRBV7-9 and TRBJ1-6; no clear D. Germline lookup yields CDR1 SEHNR and CDR2 FQNEAQ (reference sequence). The CDR3 is 17 amino acids. With 5 bases removed from V and 3 bases from J, the gap between germline ends came to 17 bases. As DNA, the CDR3 is TGTGCCAGCAGCCTCTTAGGCGTCTTGGGCTATAATTCACCCCTCCACTTT. This gives the protein CASSLLGVLGYNSPLHF.

This clonotype has at least ten counts. The chain recombines TRBV5-1 with TRBJ2-2, with D possibly being TRBD1 or TRBD2 (5 bases each). V dropped 0 bases and J dropped 6 bases, with 6 bases sitting between them. Germline V gene lookup returns CDR1 SGHRS and CDR2 YFSETQ. The CDR3 is 13 amino acids. CDR3 region: CASSLAGPGELFF. CDR3 nucleotide sequence: TGCGCCAGCAGCTTGGCGGGGCCCGGGGAGCTGTTTTTT.

This clonotype is a singleton in its sample. A read error is possible here, since a much larger clone lies one base away. This sequence joins TRBV6-1 and TRBJ1-1, with TRBD1 as a possible D gene (5 bases). From germline, CDR1 is MNHNS and CDR2 SASEGT. The CDR3 consists of 15 residues. Between the trimmed V and J ends, which lost 7 bases and 9 bases, there was a span of 24 bases. The CDR3 region is CASIGHSPRGTKAFF. Here the CDR3 DNA reads TGTGCCAGCATAGGACACTCCCCAAGGGGAACTAAAGCTTTCTTT.

The chain carries TRBV15 and TRBJ2-2; D remains unclear. This CDR3 region has 14 residues. Trimming took off 5 bases at V and 8 bases at J, with 15 bases between the two ends. Germline V lookup: CDR1 LNHNV, CDR2 YYDKDF (reference sequence). The CDR3 region has the DNA TGTGCCACCAGCTCTTCAAGGGCAACGGGGGAGCTGTTTTTT. This encodes CATSSSRATGELFF.